A few counts support the clone carrying this T cell receptor (beta chain). The CDR3 extends over 15 amino acids. CDR1 is SNHLY and CDR2 is FYNNEI in the germline V gene. With 3 bases clipped from V and 8 bases from J, the junction kept 9 bases outside the gene matches. The data were obtained in a study of shared clonotypes between healthy human individuals. Each cell subset's genomic DNA was divided evenly among several immunoSEQ plates. The repertoire was sequenced with immunoSEQ multiplex PCR; TCRdb's copy has only in-frame clones and lacks some. The sample holds hundreds of thousands of clones, roughly 79% seen once.

The sequenced sample consisted of PBMCs. The V gene is TRBV2, the J gene TRBJ1-4; 7 nucleotides line up with TRBD1. The receptor's source is a woman in her thirties or forties in good health. Some clones in this sample may be carry-over from other donors' samples. The chain's CDR3 is CASSEAGQVFEKLFF. The CDR3 DNA reads TGTGCCAGCAGTGAGGCCGGACAGGTCTTCGAAAAACTGTTTTTT.